Each of the 29 T cell receptor beta chains below was sequenced from the same sample in a study of early T cells in non-severe SARS-CoV-2 infection. TCRdb re-called the 5' RACE reads with MiXCR, one entry per CDR3 protein. The table records some 83,000 distinct CDR3 sequences, 8% to 13% of them present only once. The specimen comprised whole blood, sampled at baseline. The receptors here all came from an adult who was a healthcare worker with PCR-confirmed SARS-CoV-2 infection or an uninfected control (not recorded which).

This clonotype was counted many times. J is TRBJ2-2 and V is TRBV2, with TRBD2 identical over 10 bases. The CDR3 extends over 14 amino acids. Germline CDR1 and CDR2: SNHLY and FYNNEI. Trimming removed 7 bases from V and 8 bases from J; junction bases left unmatched: 7. This CDR3 is CASMGLAGVGELFF. The CDR3 DNA is TGTGCCAGCATGGGGCTAGCGGGAGTAGGGGAGCTGTTTTTT.

The table lists this clonotype with many counts. This chain uses TRBV6-4 with TRBJ2-1; 14 nucleotides agree with TRBD2. The length of the CDR3 is 16 residues. J was trimmed by 5 bases and V by 5 bases; bases with no gene match: 5. Germline CDR1 and CDR2: MRHNA and SNTAGT. The CDR3 loop is CASSRTSGRNHNEQFF. In DNA, the CDR3 is TGTGCCAGCAGTCGGACTAGCGGGAGGAACCACAATGAGCAGTTCTTC.

CDR3 DNA: TGCAGTGCTAGAGATCGGGTCAGTGAAGCTTTCTTT. Translation: CSARDRVSEAFF. V usage is TRBV20-1 and J usage is TRBJ1-1; D not resolved. The CDR3 is 12 residues long. Germline loops: CDR1 DFQATT, CDR2 SNEGSKA (reference sequence). Trimming pared 0 bases from V and 7 bases from J, leaving 9 bases between.

Here the CDR3 reads CASTPGGRVSYEQYF. Here the CDR3 DNA reads TGTGCCAGCACTCCGGGCGGGAGGGTTTCCTACGAGCAGTACTTC. V gene TRBV27 combines with J gene TRBJ2-7; 9 bases map to TRBD2. CDR1 and CDR2 from the germline V gene are MNHEY and SMNVEV (reference sequence). The J segment lost 1 base and the V segment lost 7 bases, leaving 8 bases of the junction unmatched. The CDR3 consists of 15 residues.

This clonotype was observed a few times. This chain connects TRBV4-2 to TRBJ2-2; no firm D call. CDR3 length: 16 residues. CDR1 and CDR2 (germline): LGHNA, YNFKEQ. Trimming shortened V by 1 base and J by 7 bases, and 16 bases separated the two germline ends. CDR3 nucleotide sequence: TGTGCCAGCAGCCAAGGGCTAGATGCCCGAGGCGGGGAGCTGTTTTTT. It translates to CASSQGLDARGGELFF.

The chain links TRBV27 to TRBJ2-1; 7 bases agree with TRBD2. Losses at the gene ends were 7 bases for V and 7 bases for J; bases not matched to a gene: 16. Germline lookup yields CDR1 MNHEY and CDR2 SMNVEV (reference sequence). The CDR3 has 16 residues. CDR3 in DNA: TGTGCCAGCACCATTGTCGGGGGAGGGCCGCGGAATGAGCAGTTCTTC. It translates to CASTIVGGGPRNEQFF.

This clonotype occurred many times. The V gene is TRBV20-1, the J gene TRBJ2-7; 7 bases map to TRBD1. J was trimmed by 2 bases and V by 0 bases; bases with no gene match: 7. CDR1 and CDR2 (germline): DFQATT, SNEGSKA (reference sequence). The CDR3 totals 15 residues. In DNA, the CDR3 is TGCAGTGCTAGAGATCCGGCAGGGGGTCCCTACGAGCAGTACTTC. This codes for CSARDPAGGPYEQYF.

This clonotype was found a few times. The chain employs TRBV5-1 and TRBJ2-5, with TRBD1 matching over 9 bases. Germline V gene data show CDR1 as SGHRS and CDR2 as YFSETQ. This CDR3 contains 20 residues. The ends lost 4 bases at V and 3 bases at J; junction bases unmatched: 22. The CDR3 DNA reads as TGCGCCAGCAGCCGCCTTCCCCCGGGACAGGGCCTAGGGAGGGAAGAGACCCAGTACTTC. As protein: CASSRLPPGQGLGREETQYF.

A few counts support this clonotype. The genes are TRBV12-3 or TRBV12-4 and TRBJ1-2; TRBD1 matches 10 bases. With V trimmed by 5 bases and J by 8 bases, 8 bases remained unmatched. CDR3 length equals 14 residues. The CDR3 reads CASSLSRDRGGYTF. The CDR3 DNA reads as TGTGCCAGCAGTCTGTCCCGGGACAGGGGAGGCTACACCTTC.

This clonotype appeared a few times. The chain recombines TRBV11-2 with TRBJ2-1; D uncertain. Germline V lookup: CDR1 SGHAT, CDR2 FQNNGV. This CDR3 comprises 16 residues. Trimming removed 0 bases at V and 4 bases at J, with 13 bases between. This CDR3 reads CASSLDLSQPYNEQFF. The CDR3, as DNA: TGTGCCAGCAGCTTAGATCTCAGCCAGCCTTACAATGAGCAGTTCTTC.

This clonotype has just a few counts. The chain carries TRBV7-3 and TRBJ2-3; the D gene is possibly TRBD1 (5 bases). This CDR3 has 15 amino acids. V gave up 1 base and J gave up 2 bases, with 10 bases separating them. Per the germline V gene, CDR1 is SGHTA and CDR2 is FQGTGA. The CDR3 loop is CASSLNGHNTDTQYF. The CDR3, as DNA: TGTGCCAGCAGCTTAAATGGACATAACACAGATACGCAGTATTTT.

This clonotype was seen many times. The chain carries TRBV4-1 and TRBJ2-7, with no clear D. This CDR3 has 15 residues. The V gene's germline CDR1 is MGHRA and CDR2 YSYEKL. The V end was cut by 0 bases, the J end by 0 bases, with 9 bases between. The chain's CDR3 is CASSQEQGISYEQYF. The DNA for the CDR3 is TGCGCCAGCAGCCAAGAACAAGGTATCTCCTACGAGCAGTACTTC.

V usage is TRBV12-3 or TRBV12-4 and J usage is TRBJ2-7; 7 bases are shared with TRBD2. Trimming cost V 5 bases and J 4 bases; bases outside gene matches: 11. The CDR3 sequence is 15 residues long. In DNA, the CDR3 is TGTGCCAGCAGTCCCAGAGGGAGGGCCTCTTACGAGCAGTACTTC. It translates to CASSPRGRASYEQYF.

V is TRBV18 and J is TRBJ2-7; D assignment may be TRBD1 or TRBD2 (5 bases each). CDR1 KGHSH and CDR2 LQKENI come from the germline V gene. Deletions cut 6 bases from V and 2 bases from J, with 11 bases between. CDR3 length: 13 amino acids. Written as DNA, the CDR3 is TGTGCCAGCTCGACCGGGGCCGCCTACGAGCAGTACTTC. Encoded protein: CASSTGAAYEQYF. Complete variable domain (other parts from reference TRBV18 and TRBJ2-7): NAGVMQNPRHLVRRRGQEARLRCSPMKGHSHVYWYRQLPEEGLKFMVYLQKENIIDESGMPKERFSAEFPKEGPSILRIQQVVRGDSAAYFCASSTGAAYEQYFGPGTRLTVT.

This clonotype showed up just a few times. The chain joins TRBV27 to TRBJ2-1; 10 bases are shared with TRBD2. The CDR3 consists of 15 residues. Germline lookup yields CDR1 MNHEY and CDR2 SMNVEV (reference sequence). V lost 7 bases to trimming and J lost 2 bases; unmatched junction nucleotides: 5. The CDR3 is CASNPAGGPYNEQFF. The CDR3 DNA sequence: TGTGCCAGCAACCCAGCGGGAGGGCCCTACAATGAGCAGTTCTTC.

The chain recombines TRBV2 with TRBJ2-5; TRBD2 matches at 9 bases. This CDR3 spans 16 amino acids. The trim removed 2 bases at V and 1 base at J, leaving 5 bases unmatched. In germline, CDR1 is SNHLY, CDR2 FYNNEI. CDR3: CASSEWRGGSQETQYF. The CDR3 DNA reads TGTGCCAGCAGTGAATGGCGGGGGGGCAGCCAAGAGACCCAGTACTTC.

This sequence joins TRBV6-1 and TRBJ1-5; D is perhaps TRBD1 (5 bases). The CDR3 contains 14 residues. The germline V gene has CDR1 MNHNS and CDR2 SASEGT. V was shortened by 8 bases and J by 0 bases, with 11 bases between the two germline ends. In nucleotides, the CDR3 is TGTGCCAGCTCGGCAGGGTCTAGCAATCAGCCCCAGCATTTT. This gives the protein CASSAGSSNQPQHF.

In its sample, this clonotype was seen many times. The chain couples TRBV24-1 to TRBJ2-5; D not certain. The CDR3 contains 14 residues. Germline V gene sequence: CDR1 KGHDR, CDR2 SFDVKD. Trimming shortened V by 1 base and J by 7 bases, and 12 bases separated the two germline ends. CDR3 in DNA: TGTGCCACCAGTGATTTAACCGTCCCGGGGACCCAGTACTTC. As protein: CATSDLTVPGTQYF.

This clonotype has ten or more counts. This chain uses TRBV5-4 with TRBJ2-3, with D unresolved. There are 16 residues in the CDR3. The ends were cut back, 0 bases at V and 0 bases at J, with 11 bases in the middle. CDR1 and CDR2 (germline): SGHNT, YYREEE (reference sequence). The CDR3, as DNA: TGTGCCAGCAGCTTGGTAAAGGGAAGGAGCACAGATACGCAGTATTTT. This sequence encodes CASSLVKGRSTDTQYF.

A few counts support this clonotype. The chain carries TRBV10-3 and TRBJ1-1; D gene unclear. CDR3 length: 13 amino acids. Trimming took 6 bases from V and 3 from J, leaving 11 bases between them. CDR1 and CDR2 (germline): ENHRY, SYGVKD. The CDR3 is CAIRGTMDTEAFF. CDR3 bases: TGTGCCATCAGGGGTACTATGGACACTGAAGCTTTCTTT.

The chain employs TRBV6-2 or TRBV6-3 and TRBJ1-6; weak D call: TRBD1 (5 bases). CDR3 length: 19 residues. Germline CDR1 reads MNHEY; CDR2 reads SVGEGT. Deletions cut 5 bases from V and 1 base from J, with 21 bases between. The CDR3 protein is CASSGRAPGTGSYNSPLHF. The CDR3 DNA is TGTGCCAGCAGTGGCCGGGCCCCGGGGACCGGGTCCTATAATTCACCCCTCCACTTT.

J is TRBJ1-5 and V is TRBV7-2; the D is unclear. V was pared by 2 bases and J by 0 bases, with 2 bases between. The CDR3 spans 13 residues. In germline, CDR1 is SGHTA, CDR2 FQGNSA. The DNA for the CDR3 is TGTGCCAGCAGCTTAAGTAGCAATCAGCCCCAGCATTTT. This encodes CASSLSSNQPQHF.

The chain carries TRBV21-1 and TRBJ2-1; the tabulated D call, TRBD1, remains unverified against the DNA. TRBV21-1 is annotated as a pseudogene. The CDR3 runs 15 residues. CDR3 amino acids: CASSFRTDGCHEQFF. CDR3 bases: TGTGCCAGCAGCTTCCGGACAGACGGCTGTCATGAGCAGTTCTTC.

CDR3 amino acids: CASSLPLWGQSGYTF. The CDR3 DNA follows: TGTGCCAGCAGCTTACCCCTATGGGGACAGTCTGGCTACACCTTC. V gene TRBV11-2 combines with J gene TRBJ1-2; 7 nucleotides agree with TRBD1. V gave up 2 bases and J gave up 7 bases; unmatched junction bases: 10. CDR3 length: 15 residues. CDR1 and CDR2 from the germline V gene are SGHAT and FQNNGV.

Ten or more counts support this clonotype. The CDR3 bases are TGTGCCAGCAGCCAAGCCTTGCGGGGGGACTACGAGCAGTACTTC. This gives the protein CASSQALRGDYEQYF. V is TRBV3-1 and J is TRBJ2-7; the match to TRBD2 covers 8 bases. Germline-derived CDR1 and CDR2 are LGHDT and YNNKEL (reference sequence). Trimming took 1 base from V and 3 from J; bases not matched to a gene: 5. This CDR3 is built from 15 residues.

This clonotype was picked up a small number of times. The J gene is TRBJ1-2, the V gene TRBV18; no clear D gene. The germline V gene encodes CDR1 KGHSH and CDR2 LQKENI. The CDR3 spans 15 residues. The V gene lost 6 bases and the J gene lost 0 bases, with 14 bases spanning the gap. CDR3 DNA: TGTGCCAGCTCCCCCGGACCGTTAGCTAACTATGGCTACACCTTC. Translated: CASSPGPLANYGYTF.

This chain joins TRBV7-9 and TRBJ2-1; D is ambiguous. Trimming removed 1 base from V and 1 base from J, with 5 bases in between. This CDR3 has 14 residues. CDR1 SEHNR and CDR2 FQNEAQ come from the germline V gene (reference sequence). DNA for the CDR3: TGTGCCAGCAGCTTAGGACGGTCCTACAATGAGCAGTTCTTC. Protein sequence: CASSLGRSYNEQFF.

This clonotype was detected only a few times. The rearrangement links TRBV10-2 to TRBJ2-7, with D tentatively TRBD2 (6 bases). This CDR3 comprises 13 residues. Trimming stripped 7 bases from V and 4 bases from J, with 14 bases between. CDR1 and CDR2 (germline): WSHSY, SAAADI. The CDR3 coding sequence is TGCGCCAGCAAGTCACTAGCTATGTACGAGCAGTACTTC. This gives the protein CASKSLAMYEQYF.

The V call is TRBV15, the J call TRBJ2-2; D not certain. V dropped 5 bases and J dropped 3 bases, with 4 bases sitting between them. This CDR3 comprises 12 residues. Germline assignment: CDR1 LNHNV and CDR2 YYDKDF (reference sequence). The CDR3 reads CATSVDTGELFF. In DNA form, the CDR3 reads TGTGCCACCAGCGTGGACACCGGGGAGCTGTTTTTT.